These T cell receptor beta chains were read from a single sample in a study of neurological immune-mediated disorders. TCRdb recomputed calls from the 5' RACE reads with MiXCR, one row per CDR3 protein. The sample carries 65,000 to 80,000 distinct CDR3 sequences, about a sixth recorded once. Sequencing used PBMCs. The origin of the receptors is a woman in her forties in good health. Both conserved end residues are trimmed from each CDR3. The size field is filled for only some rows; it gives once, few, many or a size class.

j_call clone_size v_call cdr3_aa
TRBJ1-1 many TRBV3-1 ASSQDRGLGAEAF
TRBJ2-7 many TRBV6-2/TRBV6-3 ASRAGSYEQY
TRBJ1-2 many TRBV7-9 ASSLTDGNNYGYT
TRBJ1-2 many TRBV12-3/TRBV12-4 ASSLARTGMGYT
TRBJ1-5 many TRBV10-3 AISDSIGPGGNQPQH
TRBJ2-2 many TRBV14 ASSHLTGTDTGELF
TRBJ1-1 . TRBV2 ASATTVFLGNTEAF
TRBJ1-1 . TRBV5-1 ASSPDMNTEAF
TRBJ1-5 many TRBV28 ASSPQGRDQPQH
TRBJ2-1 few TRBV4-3 ASSQDPPRGGPRNEQF
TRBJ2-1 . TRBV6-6 ASSPDRGPYNVQF
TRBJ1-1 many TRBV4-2 ASSQDQRGGGTEAF
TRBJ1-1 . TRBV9 ASSQNDRTEAF
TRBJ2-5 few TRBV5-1 ASSLVGAGEWETQY
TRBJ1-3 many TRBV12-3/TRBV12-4 ASRQALGGNTIY
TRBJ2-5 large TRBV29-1 SGRGVEETQY